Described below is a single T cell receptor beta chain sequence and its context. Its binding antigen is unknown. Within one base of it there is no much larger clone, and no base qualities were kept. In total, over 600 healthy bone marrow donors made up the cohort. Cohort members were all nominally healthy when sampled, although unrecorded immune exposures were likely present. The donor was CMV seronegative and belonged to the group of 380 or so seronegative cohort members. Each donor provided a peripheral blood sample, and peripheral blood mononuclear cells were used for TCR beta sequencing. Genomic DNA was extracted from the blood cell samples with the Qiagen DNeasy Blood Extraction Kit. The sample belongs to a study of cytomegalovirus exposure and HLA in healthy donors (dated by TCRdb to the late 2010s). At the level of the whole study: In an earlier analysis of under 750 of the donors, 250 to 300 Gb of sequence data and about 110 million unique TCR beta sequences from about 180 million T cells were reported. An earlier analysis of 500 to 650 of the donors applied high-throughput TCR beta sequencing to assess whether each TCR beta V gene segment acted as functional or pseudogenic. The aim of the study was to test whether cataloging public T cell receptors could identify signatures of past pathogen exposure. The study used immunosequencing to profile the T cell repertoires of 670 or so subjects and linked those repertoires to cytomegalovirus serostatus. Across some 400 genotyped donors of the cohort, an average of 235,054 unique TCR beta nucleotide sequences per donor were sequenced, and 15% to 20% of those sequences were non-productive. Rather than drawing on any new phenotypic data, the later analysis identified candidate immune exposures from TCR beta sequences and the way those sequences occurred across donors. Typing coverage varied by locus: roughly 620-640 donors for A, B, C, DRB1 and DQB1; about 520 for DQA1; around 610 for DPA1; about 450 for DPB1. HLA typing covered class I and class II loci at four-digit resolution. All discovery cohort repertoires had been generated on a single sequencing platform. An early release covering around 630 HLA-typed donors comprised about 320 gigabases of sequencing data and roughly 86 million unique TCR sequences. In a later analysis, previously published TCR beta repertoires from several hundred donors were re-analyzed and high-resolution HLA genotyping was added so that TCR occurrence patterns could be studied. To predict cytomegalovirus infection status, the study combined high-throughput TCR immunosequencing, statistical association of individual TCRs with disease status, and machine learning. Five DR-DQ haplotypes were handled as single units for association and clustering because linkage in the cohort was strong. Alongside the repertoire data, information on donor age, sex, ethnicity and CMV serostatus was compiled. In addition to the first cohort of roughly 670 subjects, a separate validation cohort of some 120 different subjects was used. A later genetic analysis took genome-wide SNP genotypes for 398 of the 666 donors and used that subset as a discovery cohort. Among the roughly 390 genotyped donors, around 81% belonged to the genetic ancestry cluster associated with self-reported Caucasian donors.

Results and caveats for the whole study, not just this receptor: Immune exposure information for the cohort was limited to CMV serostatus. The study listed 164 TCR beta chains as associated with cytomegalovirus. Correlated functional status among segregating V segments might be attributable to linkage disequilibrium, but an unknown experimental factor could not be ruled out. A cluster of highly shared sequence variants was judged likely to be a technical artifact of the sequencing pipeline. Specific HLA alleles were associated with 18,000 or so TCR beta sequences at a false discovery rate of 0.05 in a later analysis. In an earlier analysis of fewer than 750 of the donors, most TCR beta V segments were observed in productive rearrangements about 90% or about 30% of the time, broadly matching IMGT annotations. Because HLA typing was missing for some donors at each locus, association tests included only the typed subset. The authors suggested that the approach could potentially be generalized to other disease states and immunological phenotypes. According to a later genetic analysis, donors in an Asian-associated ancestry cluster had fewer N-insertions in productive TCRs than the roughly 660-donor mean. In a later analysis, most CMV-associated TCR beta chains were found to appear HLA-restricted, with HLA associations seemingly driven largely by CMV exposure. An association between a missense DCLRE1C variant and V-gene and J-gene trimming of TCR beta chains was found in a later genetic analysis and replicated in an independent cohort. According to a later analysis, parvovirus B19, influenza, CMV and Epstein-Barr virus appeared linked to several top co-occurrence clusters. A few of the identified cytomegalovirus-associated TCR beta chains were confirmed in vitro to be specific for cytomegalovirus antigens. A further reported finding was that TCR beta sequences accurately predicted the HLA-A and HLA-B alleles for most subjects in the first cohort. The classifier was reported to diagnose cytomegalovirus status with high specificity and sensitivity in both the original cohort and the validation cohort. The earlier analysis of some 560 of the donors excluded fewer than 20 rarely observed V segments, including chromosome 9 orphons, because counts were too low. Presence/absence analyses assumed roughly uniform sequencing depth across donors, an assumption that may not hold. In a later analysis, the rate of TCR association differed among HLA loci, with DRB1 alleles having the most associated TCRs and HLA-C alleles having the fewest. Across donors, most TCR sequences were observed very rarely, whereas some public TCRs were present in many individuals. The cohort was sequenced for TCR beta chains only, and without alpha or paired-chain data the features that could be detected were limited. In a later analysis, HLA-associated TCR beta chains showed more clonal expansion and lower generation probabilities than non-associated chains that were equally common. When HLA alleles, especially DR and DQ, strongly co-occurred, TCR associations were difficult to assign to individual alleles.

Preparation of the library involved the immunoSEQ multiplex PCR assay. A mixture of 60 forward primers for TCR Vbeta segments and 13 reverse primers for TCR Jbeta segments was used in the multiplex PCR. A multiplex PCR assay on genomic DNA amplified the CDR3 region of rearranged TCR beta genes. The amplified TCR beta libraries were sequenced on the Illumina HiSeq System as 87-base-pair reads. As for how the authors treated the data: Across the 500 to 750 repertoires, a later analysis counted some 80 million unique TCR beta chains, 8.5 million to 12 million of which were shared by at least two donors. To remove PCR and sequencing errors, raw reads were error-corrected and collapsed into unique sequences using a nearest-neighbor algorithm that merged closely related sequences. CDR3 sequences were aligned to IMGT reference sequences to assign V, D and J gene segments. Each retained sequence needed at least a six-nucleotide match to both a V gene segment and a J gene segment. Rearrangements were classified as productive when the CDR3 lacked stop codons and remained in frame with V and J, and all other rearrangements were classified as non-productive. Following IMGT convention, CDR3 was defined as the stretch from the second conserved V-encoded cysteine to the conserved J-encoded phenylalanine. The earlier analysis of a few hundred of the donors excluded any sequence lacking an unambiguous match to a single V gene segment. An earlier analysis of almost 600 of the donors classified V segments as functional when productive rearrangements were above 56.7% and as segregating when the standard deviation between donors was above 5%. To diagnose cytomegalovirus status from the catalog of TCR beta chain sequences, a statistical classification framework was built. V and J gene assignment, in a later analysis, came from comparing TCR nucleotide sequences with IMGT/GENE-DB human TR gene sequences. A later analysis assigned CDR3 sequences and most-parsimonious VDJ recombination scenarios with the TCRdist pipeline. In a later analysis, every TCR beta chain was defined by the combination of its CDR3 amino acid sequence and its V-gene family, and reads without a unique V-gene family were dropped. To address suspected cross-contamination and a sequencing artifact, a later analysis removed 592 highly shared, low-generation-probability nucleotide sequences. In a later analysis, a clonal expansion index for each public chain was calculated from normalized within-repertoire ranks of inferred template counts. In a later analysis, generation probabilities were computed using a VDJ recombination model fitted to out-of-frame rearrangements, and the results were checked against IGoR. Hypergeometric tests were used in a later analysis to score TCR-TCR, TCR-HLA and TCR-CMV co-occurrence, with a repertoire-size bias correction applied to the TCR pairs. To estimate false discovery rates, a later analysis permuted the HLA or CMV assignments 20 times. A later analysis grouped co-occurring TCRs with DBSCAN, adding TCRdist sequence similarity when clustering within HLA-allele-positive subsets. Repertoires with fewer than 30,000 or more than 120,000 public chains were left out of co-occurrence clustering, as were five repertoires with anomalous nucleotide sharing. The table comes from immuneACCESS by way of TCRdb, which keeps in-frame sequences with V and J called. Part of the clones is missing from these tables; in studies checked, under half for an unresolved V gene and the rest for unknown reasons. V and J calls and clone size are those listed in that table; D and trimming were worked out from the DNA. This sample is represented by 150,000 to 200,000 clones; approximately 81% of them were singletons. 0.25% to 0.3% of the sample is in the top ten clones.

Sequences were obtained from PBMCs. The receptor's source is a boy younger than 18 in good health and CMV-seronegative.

The nucleotide sequence is given as TGTGCCAGCAGCTTAGGGGGGGGCGCCGGCCACGAGCAGTACTTC. Translated, this is CASSLGGGAGHEQYF. Recombination joined TRBV11-3 with TRBJ2-7, with TRBD2 as a weak D call on 7 bases. CDR1 and CDR2 (SGHNT, YENEEA) derive from the germline V gene. A distance of 15 bases separates the germline ends of V and J, which lose 1 base and 5 bases respectively. From the cysteine through the phenylalanine, the CDR3 covers 15 amino acids. This entry keeps only the CDR3 DNA: 45 bases, framed from base 1.